The next 20 T cell receptor beta chains were all read from a single sample in a study of spatial heterogeneity in lung cancer. Study results and caveats: Higher tumor mutation counts went along with higher counts of expanded intratumoral alpha and beta TCRs.

From the 5' RACE reads, TCRdb called clonotypes with MiXCR, one entry per CDR3 protein. In the table there are fewer than 10,000 distinct CDR3 sequences, 6.5% to 8.5% of which are singletons. Time point given: sample taken at primary tumor resection. Their recognized antigens are unknown. This material consisted of lung tumor tissue, taken at surgery. These receptor sequences come from a female donor with early-stage non-small cell lung cancer.

This clonotype is deemed medium-sized. This chain joins TRBV29-1 and TRBJ2-1; D is ambiguous. V was shortened by 3 bases and J by 7 bases, with 16 bases between the two germline ends. CDR1 is SQVTM and CDR2 is ANQGSEA in the germline V gene. CDR3 length: 14 amino acids. CDR3: CSVDHLNPWNEQFF. The CDR3 DNA follows: TGCAGCGTTGATCATTTGAACCCCTGGAATGAGCAGTTCTTC.

Within the sample, this clonotype is medium-sized (0.01 to 0.1%). The V and J genes are TRBV10-2 and TRBJ1-2; D possibly corresponds to TRBD1 (5 bases). The CDR3 is made up of 13 amino acids. Between the trimmed V and J ends, which lost 7 bases and 5 bases, there was a span of 14 bases. Germline V gene lookup returns CDR1 WSHSY and CDR2 SAAADI. The DNA of the CDR3 is TGCGCCAGCAAACCGGGACTGGAATATGGCTACACCTTC. Protein sequence: CASKPGLEYGYTF.

This clonotype was seen ten or more times. The V gene is TRBV20-1, the J gene TRBJ2-2, with 15 bases lining up with TRBD2. The germline CDR1 and CDR2 sequences are DFQATT and SNEGSKA (reference sequence). CDR3 length equals 18 residues. V gave up 3 bases and J gave up 3 bases; unmatched junction bases: 8. CDR3 amino acids: CSASPLGLAGGYTGELFF. The CDR3 DNA reads TGCAGTGCTAGCCCATTAGGACTAGCGGGAGGGTACACCGGGGAGCTGTTTTTT.

This clonotype is labeled as medium-sized. This sequence joins TRBV20-1 and TRBJ2-4; unclear D gene. In germline, CDR1 is DFQATT, CDR2 SNEGSKA (reference sequence). Trimming shortened V by 1 base and J by 0 bases, and 4 bases separated the two germline ends. This CDR3 contains 13 residues. The CDR3 DNA reads TGCAGTGCTAGAGTGCCAGCCAAAAACATTCAGTACTTC. Its protein is CSARVPAKNIQYF.

In its sample, this clonotype was seen many times. This rearrangement joins TRBV6-2 or TRBV6-3 to TRBJ1-2; 7 bases are a match to TRBD1. Germline trimming cut 4 bases from V and 5 bases from J; bases unmatched to any gene: 13. The germline V gene encodes CDR1 MNHEY and CDR2 SVGEGT. This CDR3 comprises 16 residues. The CDR3 reads CASSSHGQAEAYGYTF. The CDR3 bases are TGTGCCAGCAGTTCCCACGGACAGGCCGAGGCGTATGGCTACACCTTC.

This clonotype qualifies as medium-sized. The V call is TRBV4-1, the J call TRBJ2-1; 10 bases line up with TRBD2. The CDR3 covers 19 residues. V trimming: 5 bases; J trimming: 0 bases; junction bases outside the gene matches: 13. Per the germline V gene, CDR1 is MGHRA and CDR2 is YSYEKL. This CDR3 reads CASSVKASGSISSYNEQFF. The CDR3 bases are TGCGCCAGCAGCGTAAAGGCTAGCGGGAGTATAAGCTCCTACAATGAGCAGTTCTTC.

In this sample, this clonotype is medium-sized (0.01 to 0.1%). This sequence joins TRBV27 and TRBJ1-6; no clear D. The CDR3 contains 15 residues. Between the trimmed V and J ends, which lost 5 bases and 3 bases, there was a span of 11 bases. CDR1 and CDR2 (germline): MNHEY, SMNVEV (reference sequence). The DNA of the CDR3 is TGTGCCAGCAGTCTTTCGGGAAGCTATAATTCACCCCTCCACTTT. Translating gives CASSLSGSYNSPLHF.

This clonotype is categorized as medium-sized. This chain links TRBV12-3 or TRBV12-4 with TRBJ1-2; tentatively, D is TRBD1 (6 bases). This CDR3 is built from 14 residues. Trimming took off 5 bases at V and 8 bases at J, with 18 bases between the two ends. The CDR3 sequence is CASSPTGRGIGYTF. In DNA, the CDR3 is TGTGCCAGCAGTCCCACCGGCAGGGGCATCGGCTACACCTTC.

This clonotype appeared many times. The chain uses TRBV6-1 and TRBJ2-2; perhaps TRBD2 as D (5 bases). CDR1 is MNHNS, CDR2 SASEGT, per germline. The CDR3 extends over 14 amino acids. Deletions cut 1 base from V and 6 bases from J, with 9 bases between. Here the CDR3 DNA reads TGTGCCAGCAGTGAAGTCCTAGCCGCCGGGGAGCTGTTTTTT. Translating it yields CASSEVLAAGELFF.

This clonotype is labeled medium-sized. This rearrangement joins TRBV9 to TRBJ2-1; tentatively, D is TRBD1 or TRBD2 (5 bases each). The V gene lost 3 bases and the J gene lost 8 bases, with 15 bases spanning the gap. This CDR3 spans 14 amino acids. Germline assignment: CDR1 SGDLS and CDR2 YYNGEE. The CDR3 bases are TGTGCCAGCAGCGAGTCCCCATTGGGGGATGAGCAGTTCTTC. Its protein product is CASSESPLGDEQFF.

The sample holds many counts of this clonotype. The CDR3 nucleotides are TGCAGTGCTAGAGGGGGACAGGGGGCCTCCTACGAGCAGTACTTC. Encoded protein: CSARGGQGASYEQYF. The chain couples TRBV20-1 to TRBJ2-7; 12 positions agree with TRBD1. Trimming at V came to 1 base and at J to 0 bases, leaving 1 base not matched to a gene. CDR3 length: 15 amino acids. The germline V gene has CDR1 DFQATT and CDR2 SNEGSKA (reference sequence).

The V gene is TRBV9, the J gene TRBJ2-2; D call uncertain. The germline CDR1 and CDR2 sequences are SGDLS and YYNGEE. The CDR3 consists of 14 residues. V dropped 3 bases and J dropped 0 bases, with 6 bases sitting between them. The CDR3 sequence: CASSGSSNTGELFF. CDR3 bases: TGTGCCAGCAGCGGGTCTTCGAACACCGGGGAGCTGTTTTTT. Complete variable domain (other parts from reference TRBV9 and TRBJ2-2): DSGVTQTPKHLITATGQRVTLRCSPRSGDLSVYWYQQSLDQGLQFLIQYYNGEERAKGNILERFSAQQFPDLHSELNLSSLELGDSALYFCASSGSSNTGELFFGEGSRLTVL.

This clonotype was found many times. The chain has TRBV24-1 and TRBJ1-5, with no clear D. Germline CDR1 KGHDR, CDR2 SFDVKD. This CDR3 is 12 amino acids long. The V and J ends lost 0 bases and 6 bases respectively, with 2 bases between them. The CDR3 is CATSDLGQPQHF. The DNA for the CDR3 is TGTGCCACCAGTGATTTGGGTCAGCCCCAGCATTTT.

As regards this clonotype: This may be a read error: a much more frequent sequence differs by one nucleotide. This chain uses TRBV20-1 with TRBJ2-7; 9 bases agree with TRBD2. Germline trimming cut 7 bases from V and 6 bases from J; bases unmatched to any gene: 16. The germline CDR1 and CDR2 sequences are DFQATT and SNEGSKA (reference sequence). The CDR3 has 15 amino acids. CDR3 sequence reads: CSVKRMTSGASEQYF. In DNA form, the CDR3 reads TGCAGTGTTAAGAGGATGACTAGCGGAGCCAGCGAGCAGTACTTC.

This clonotype was counted at least ten times. The chain is built from TRBV27 and TRBJ2-1; 8 bases align to TRBD2. Trimming cost V 5 bases and J 0 bases; bases outside gene matches: 9. This CDR3 has 17 residues. Germline CDR1 reads MNHEY; CDR2 reads SMNVEV (reference sequence). CDR3: CASSPSRREVSYNEQFF. The CDR3 region has the DNA TGTGCCAGCAGTCCTAGTCGGCGGGAGGTCTCCTACAATGAGCAGTTCTTC.

This clonotype is deemed medium-sized. CDR3: CASSFDPLIGPNVTNTGELFF. The DNA of the CDR3 is TGTGCCAGCAGCTTCGACCCCCTCATTGGACCGAACGTGACGAACACCGGGGAGCTGTTTTTT. The gene calls are TRBV13 and TRBJ2-2; unclear D gene. Trimming shortened V by 3 bases and J by 0 bases, and 26 bases separated the two germline ends. CDR3 length: 21 amino acids. The germline gives CDR1 PRHDT, CDR2 FYEKMQ (reference sequence).

This clonotype is classed as medium-sized (0.01 to 0.1%). The chain combines TRBV20-1 with TRBJ2-3; D might be TRBD2 (5 bases). V shed 3 bases and J shed 1 base, with 8 bases lying between them. This CDR3 is built from 13 residues. Germline V gene lookup returns CDR1 DFQATT and CDR2 SNEGSKA (reference sequence). The CDR3 DNA sequence: TGCAGTGCTAGTGTTAGCGGCACAGATACGCAGTATTTT. It translates to CSASVSGTDTQYF.

By share of the sample, this clonotype is medium-sized. V gene TRBV14 combines with J gene TRBJ2-3, with no clear D. V lost 4 bases, J lost 2 bases, and 4 bases lay in between. The CDR3 consists of 12 residues. The germline CDR1 and CDR2 sequences are SGHDN and FVKESK. CDR3 bases: TGTGCCAGCAGCCCCTTCACAGATACGCAGTATTTT. It codes for CASSPFTDTQYF.

In its sample, this clonotype is medium-sized. The chain employs TRBV5-1 and TRBJ1-1; D may be TRBD1 (5 bases). Trimming shortened V by 0 bases and J by 4 bases, and 7 bases separated the two germline ends. Looked up from germline, CDR1 is SGHRS and CDR2 is YFSETQ. The CDR3 contains 13 residues. CDR3 nucleotides: TGCGCCAGCAGCTTGGCAGGGAGCACTGAAGCTTTCTTT. Protein product: CASSLAGSTEAFF. Together with reference TRBV5-1 and TRBJ1-1, the CDR3 gives the full variable domain: KAGVTQTPRYLIKTRGQQVTLSCSPISGHRSVSWYQQTPGQGLQFLFEYFSETQRNKGNFPGRFSGRQFSNSRSEMNVSTLELGDSALYLCASSLAGSTEAFFGQGTRLTVV.

This clonotype has ten or more counts. J is TRBJ2-5 and V is TRBV20-1, with 8 bases fitting TRBD1. CDR1 and CDR2 (germline): DFQATT, SNEGSKA (reference sequence). V shed 1 base, J shed 4 bases, and the junction held 2 bases outside the gene matches. The CDR3 contains 13 residues. CDR3 in amino acids: CSARGDRRETQYF. DNA for the CDR3: TGCAGTGCTAGAGGGGACAGGCGAGAGACCCAGTACTTC.